The present T cell receptor (beta chain) was sequenced within a study of T cell responses to AZD1222 COVID-19 vaccine. Study findings and constraints: The donor group comprised mostly white British people and more females; the analysis possibly underestimated clonal diversity. Unmutated regions of variants are reportedly targeted by nearly half of spike-specific TCRs. Spike-specific TCR breadth and depth both grew after two AZD1222 doses. Spike-wide vaccine-associated CD4 TCRs dominated at 160-218 and 743-854.

In the case of this clone: As yet, its antigen is unknown.

The V end was cut by 4 bases, the J end by 6 bases, with 16 bases between. This CDR3 is built from 15 residues. Germline V gene lookup returns CDR1 MNHEY and CDR2 SVGEGT. Measured with immunoSEQ multiplex PCR; TCRdb has only the in-frame clones, and not every one. This table holds approximately 120,000 clones, 80% to 95% found once. The chain uses TRBV6-2 or TRBV6-3 and TRBJ1-5, with D possibly being TRBD1 (5 bases). Sequenced material: peripheral blood, taken on day 0 of AZD1222 vaccination. The TCR sequence derives from an adult in good health. CDR3 amino acids: CASSFEGITGQPQHF. DNA for the CDR3: TGTGCCAGCAGTTTCGAGGGGATAACGGGTCAGCCCCAGCATTTT.